Listed below are T cell receptor beta chains from one sample, sequenced in a study of glioma-infiltrating T cells. TCRdb redid the calling of the multiplex PCR reads with MiXCR, one entry per CDR3 protein. The repertoire includes some 180,000 distinct CDR3 sequences, 30% to 40% of them detected once, and 20% sits in the top ten. Source material: glioma tissue, nonneoplastic brain tissue, or PBMCs (not recorded which). The receptors stem from a human donor with low-grade glioma or glioblastoma, undergoing nonglioma brain surgery, or in good health (not recorded which). Each CDR3 is given with its conserved first and last residue. The order of the fields is V gene, D gene, J gene, clone size, CDR3 DNA, CDR3 protein. A D gene is named only where the DNA matches it firmly. Clone sizes are given selectively: once, few, many, or a class where the clone is expanded.

TRBV9	NA	TRBJ2-7	once	TGTGCCAGCAGCGTAGCTACGGGAACCTACGAGCAGTACTTC	CASSVATGTYEQYF
TRBV6-2/TRBV6-3	TRBD2	TRBJ2-5	NA	TGTGCCAGCGCAGGGACTAGCGGGAAAGAGACCCAGCACTTC	CASAGTSGKETQHF
TRBV20-1	NA	TRBJ1-1	many	TGCAGTGCTAGCCGGGGACACAACACTGAAGCTTTCTTT	CSASRGHNTEAFF
TRBV7-2	TRBD2	TRBJ2-3	many	TGTGCCAGCAGCTTAAGGACTAGCCCCACAGATACGCAGTATTTT	CASSLRTSPTDTQYF
TRBV12-3/TRBV12-4	NA	TRBJ2-1	few	TGTGCCAGCAGCCCCTCCGAGCGGCAGCAGTTCTTC	CASSPSERQQFF
TRBV4-2	NA	TRBJ2-3	many	TGTGCCAGCAGCCAAGATCTTCCAGGGGAAAGCACAGATACGCAGTATTTT	CASSQDLPGESTDTQYF
TRBV7-3	NA	TRBJ2-6	NA	TGTGCCAGCAGCCCCTACCATCCAAGAACCCTCTCTGGGGTTAACGTCCTGACTTTC	CASSPYHPRTLSGVNVLTF
TRBV6-1	NA	TRBJ2-1	many	TGTGCCAGCAGCCCGGGACTCAAGAAGTTCCATGAGCAGTTCTTC	CASSPGLKKFHEQFF
TRBV4-2	TRBD1	TRBJ1-2	many	TGTGCCAGCAGCAGACCGGGACAGGGGAACTATGGCTACACCTTC	CASSRPGQGNYGYTF
TRBV6-2/TRBV6-3	TRBD2	TRBJ2-1	many	TGTGCCACCAGATCCGGGACTACGTTCGTCGCTGAGCAGTTCTTC	CATRSGTTFVAEQFF
TRBV28	TRBD2	TRBJ2-7	many	TGTGCCAGCAGTCCCTATATGAGCGGGAGGAGCTCCTACGAGCAGTACTTC	CASSPYMSGRSSYEQYF
TRBV12-3/TRBV12-4	TRBD2	TRBJ2-1	few	TGTGCCAGCAGCAAGACAGGTCCGGGACTAGTCTACAATGAGCAGTTCTTC	CASSKTGPGLVYNEQFF
TRBV3-1	TRBD2	TRBJ2-7	NA	TGTGCCAGCAGCCCCCCCACTAGCGGGAGAGGTGAGCAGTACTTC	CASSPPTSGRGEQYF
TRBV6-2/TRBV6-3	TRBD2	TRBJ2-7	NA	TGTGCCAGAGGGAGGGCGTCATCCTACGAGCAGGACTTC	CARGRASSYEQDF
TRBV19	TRBD2	TRBJ2-1	NA	TGTGCCAGTAGTGCCGAACTAGCGGGAGCTGGCTATGAGCAGTTCTTC	CASSAELAGAGYEQFF
TRBV10-3	TRBD1	TRBJ2-7	NA	TGTGCCATCAGTGACCCGGGACAGGGGCTACTCTACGAGCAGTACTTC	CAISDPGQGLLYEQYF
TRBV7-2	NA	TRBJ2-5	NA	TGTGCCAGCAGCCCCTCGAGGGAGGAGAACCAGTACTTC	CASSPSREENQYF
TRBV2	NA	TRBJ2-5	NA	TGTGCCAGCAGTGGGGGTCAGGCTAGCCGCCTTTATCAAGAGACACAGTACTTC	CASSGGQASRLYQETQYF
TRBV12-3/TRBV12-4	NA	TRBJ1-2	many	TGTGCCAGCAGTAAGTCTCAAAACTTCGGGGGCTACACCTTC	CASSKSQNFGGYTF
TRBV6-2/TRBV6-3	TRBD1	TRBJ1-6	NA	TGTGCCAGCAGTTACCAGGGGGCTGATAATTCACTCCTCCACTTT	CASSYQGADNSLLHF
TRBV10-3	NA	TRBJ1-5	many	TGTGCCATCAGTGTGAGGGGTAGCAATCAGCCCCAGCATTTT	CAISVRGSNQPQHF
TRBV30	TRBD1	TRBJ1-4	few	TGTGCCTGGAGCCGACAGGGCGGTTGGGAAAAACTGTTTTTT	CAWSRQGGWEKLFF
TRBV7-9	TRBD1	TRBJ1-5	many	TGTGCCAGCAGCCCCCGAGACAGGGTTCAGCCCCAGCATTTT	CASSPRDRVQPQHF
TRBV7-2	NA	TRBJ2-3	many	TGTGCCAGCAGCTTAGACCTAGCGAGCTGGGGTACGCAGTATTTT	CASSLDLASWGTQYF
TRBV2	NA	TRBJ1-5	many	TGTGCCAGCAGTAGTAGCAACAATCAGCCCCAGCATTTT	CASSSSNNQPQHF
TRBV7-2	TRBD2	TRBJ2-5	many	TGTGCCAGCAGCACTAGCGGGGAAGAGACCCAGTACTTC	CASSTSGEETQYF
TRBV27	NA	TRBJ1-2	many	TGTGCCAGCAGTCCCCGGGACACGGGAGGCTACACCTTC	CASSPRDTGGYTF
TRBV4-2	NA	TRBJ1-6	once	TGTGCCAGCAGCCGGGACGGGCAGGAAGATTCACCCATCCACTTT	CASSRDGQEDSPIHF
TRBV19	TRBD1	TRBJ2-1	NA	TGTGCCAGTAGTGCAACAGGGGGCAGCTACAATGAGCAGTTCTTC	CASSATGGSYNEQFF
TRBV6-1	TRBD1	TRBJ2-7	many	TGTGCCAGCAGTGAATGGGGACAGGGCCGCTACGAGCAGTACTTC	CASSEWGQGRYEQYF
TRBV4-2	TRBD2	TRBJ2-3	many	TGTGCCAGCAGCCCAGGGACTAGCGGAGGGCCAGATACGCAGTATTTT	CASSPGTSGGPDTQYF
TRBV6-1	NA	TRBJ2-1	many	TGTGCCAGCAGTCCCCGACCGGGAGTCGGGAATGAGCAGTTCTTC	CASSPRPGVGNEQFF
TRBV2	TRBD1	TRBJ1-6	NA	TGTGCCAGCAGTCCTGGGCAGGGGGATAATTCACCCATCCACTTT	CASSPGQGDNSPIHF
TRBV18	NA	TRBJ2-1	many	TGTGCCAGCTCACCCCGATGGGCTGTCAATGAGCAGTTCTTC	CASSPRWAVNEQFF
TRBV24-1	TRBD1	TRBJ2-7	many	TGTGCCACCAGTGATCGACAGGGGTCCTACGAGCAGTACTTC	CATSDRQGSYEQYF
TRBV4-3	NA	TRBJ2-3	few	TGCGCCAGCAGCCAAGACCGGGCGGGCACCACAGATACGCAGTATTTT	CASSQDRAGTTDTQYF
TRBV27	NA	TRBJ2-3	many	TGTGCCAGCAGTTTATCTTGGGGCACAGATACGCAGTATTTT	CASSLSWGTDTQYF
TRBV4-1	NA	TRBJ2-1	NA	TGCGCCAGCAGCCAAGTTTACGGGAGTAACTCCTACGAGCAGTTCTTC	CASSQVYGSNSYEQFF
TRBV11-1	NA	TRBJ2-5	few	TGTGCCAGCAGCTCCCCTAGGGCAGGCCAACTCAAGGGGCAAGAGACCCAGTACTTC	CASSSPRAGQLKGQETQYF
TRBV11-2	TRBD2	TRBJ2-1	NA	TGTGCCAGCAGCGTCACCCCCCCCCCCAGCGGGAGGCAAAGCTCCTACAATGAGCAGTTCTTC	CASSVTPPPSGRQSSYNEQFF
TRBV6-5	NA	TRBJ2-7	many	TGTGCCAGCAGTTACTCGGGGCTAGGACAGCCCTACGAGCAGTACTTC	CASSYSGLGQPYEQYF
TRBV7-2	NA	TRBJ2-5	many	TGTGCCAGCAGGAGGGGGAGTGAGACCCAGTACTTC	CASRRGSETQYF
TRBV6-6	TRBD2	TRBJ2-7	many	TGTGCCAGCAGTTACTCGACGGGAGGTTCCTACGAGCAGTACTTC	CASSYSTGGSYEQYF
TRBV20-1	NA	TRBJ2-5	many	TGCAGTGCTAGAGTCGGGTTAGAGACCCAGTACTTC	CSARVGLETQYF
TRBV10-3	NA	TRBJ2-7	many	TGTGCCATCGGAGGGGACAGTAGCTCCTACGAGCAGTACTTC	CAIGGDSSSYEQYF
TRBV11-2	NA	TRBJ2-3	many	TGTGCCAGCAGCATCCAGCGATCTGGTACGCAGTATTTT	CASSIQRSGTQYF
TRBV29-1	NA	TRBJ2-1	few	TGCAGCGTTGCAAGTGCGGGAATCAATGAGCAGTTCTTC	CSVASAGINEQFF
TRBV4-3	TRBD2	TRBJ2-7	many	TGCGCCAGCAGCCAAGGTCACAGCGGGAGTTGGTACGAGCAGTACTTC	CASSQGHSGSWYEQYF
TRBV28	NA	TRBJ1-2	many	TGTGCCAGCAGTGCCTTCGAGAGTGGCTACACCTTC	CASSAFESGYTF
TRBV5-1	TRBD2	TRBJ2-3	few	TGCGCCAGCAGCTTTGCGGGAGACTCAGATACGCAGTATTTT	CASSFAGDSDTQYF
TRBV4-1	NA	TRBJ2-3	many	TGCGCCAGCAGCCTAGGGACGGGCTCAGGCGCAGATACGCAGTATTTT	CASSLGTGSGADTQYF
TRBV27	NA	TRBJ1-1	medium-sized	TGTGCCAGCAGTGTACGGGAGAACACTGAAGCTTTCTTT	CASSVRENTEAFF
TRBV3-1	NA	TRBJ2-1	many	TGTGCCAGCAGCCGGGGGTGGGGCGACAGGAATGAGCAGTTCTTC	CASSRGWGDRNEQFF
TRBV19	NA	TRBJ2-7	once	TGTGCCAGTAGTATAGTGGACGGTACCTACGAGCAGTACTTC	CASSIVDGTYEQYF
TRBV20-1	TRBD1	TRBJ1-3	many	TGCAGTGCAAGGGACAGTCGCTCTGGAAACACCATATATTTT	CSARDSRSGNTIYF
TRBV7-2	NA	TRBJ2-1	NA	TGTGCCAGCAGACTGGAGGGCTCCTACAATGAGCAGTTCTTC	CASRLEGSYNEQFF
TRBV29-1	NA	TRBJ1-1	many	TGCAGCGTGAAACCACTGACAGGATACACTGAAGCTTTCTTT	CSVKPLTGYTEAFF